The T cell receptor (beta chain) described here comes from a study of blood T cells in healthy people across ages. Study-level findings and limits: Diversity was estimated from one million T cells, and these estimates were considered underestimates. Both higher diversity and more naive CD4+ cells marked long-lived donors when set against aged donors.

A few counts support this clonotype. Its antigen is as yet unknown. Alongside a J-beta primer mix, a sample-barcoded 5' primer served in a second PCR lasting roughly 6 to 11 cycles. Every sample produced at least 3 million CDR3-containing paired-end reads. TCRdb passed the 5' RACE reads through MiXCR, listing each CDR3 protein once. The sample carries some 640,000 distinct CDR3 sequences, around 31% recorded once. Unmatched junction bases numbered 8, after V lost 5 bases and J lost 3 bases. Germline values: CDR1 SGHRS, CDR2 YFSETQ. This CDR3 region has 14 residues. The sequence came from an elderly woman in good health. Material: blood. The chain employs TRBV5-1 and TRBJ2-7; 7 positions agree with TRBD1. The DNA for the CDR3 is TGCGCCAGCAGTTCCCTGGGACAGAACTACGAGCAGTACTTC. It is translated as CASSSLGQNYEQYF.